This T cell receptor (beta chain) derives from a study of read filtering for tumor transcriptome and immune sequencing (dated by TCRdb to the early 2020s). For the study in its entirety: The cohort had about 17 male and more than 12 female patients with a mean age of roughly 70 years, ranging from about 45 to 85. One main goal was a read-filtering strategy for immune repertoire data, in particular deciding whether clonotypes backed by only one read should be removed. After DNase treatment, whole-transcriptome libraries were prepared using the TruSeq RNA Access Library Prep Kit. Under revised international staging, about 8 patients fell into R-ISS I, 15 to 20 into R-ISS II and more than five into R-ISS III. Per sample, about 4.05 to 10.27 million TCR-region mapped reads were obtained with IR-seq, compared with only roughly 85 to 1273 with RNA-seq. Using the same bone marrow samples, the study compared TCR repertoires obtained by targeted immune repertoire sequencing with those obtained by bulk whole-transcriptome sequencing. Broader findings and caveats from the paper: In IR-seq, single-read clonotypes were 80% to 90% of clonotypes but about 3.5% of total reads; in RNA-seq they were 60% to 75% of clonotypes and 35% to 45% of reads. The correlation between IR-seq and RNA-seq shared clonotype proportions rose when single-read clonotypes were removed. The sorted CD138-negative fraction was not purified T cells but a mixed bone marrow immune population. Compared with RNA-seq, IR-seq captured clonotypes at much higher depth and more reliably, and a smaller IR-seq throughput was enough to identify most shared clonotypes.

CDR1 and CDR2 are drawn from the germline V gene: SQVTM, ANQGSEA. V is pruned by 1 base and J by 3 bases, leaving 6 bases of the junction without a gene match. The CDR3 contains 15 residues, cysteine and phenylalanine counted. This entry keeps only the CDR3 DNA: 45 bases, framed from base 1. TCR libraries were built from 300 to 450 ng RNA with the Immunoverse kit, using molecular barcoded adaptors covering alpha/delta and beta/gamma chains. TCR library preparation used the same RNA that was used for transcriptome sequencing. TCR libraries were sequenced on an Illumina HiSeq 4000 with 2 x 150 cycles. The authors' analysis ran thus. Using MiXCR, which included quality filtering and error correction, TCR reads were aligned to human V, D, J and C references and then assembled into CDR3 clonotypes. The tcR package in R was used for analysis of clonotype counts and gene usage diversity. For inspection of raw mapping reads, RNA-seq reads were mapped by STAR aligner version 2.5.3a onto GRCh37 of the human genome. To test how sequencing depth affects detected clonotypes, IR-seq fastq files were randomly downsampled with Seqtk 1.3. TCRdb trimmed public reads at Q25 via fastp, called clones via MiXCR and kept in-frame beta chains. Entries that share a CDR3 protein sequence are merged under the most common genes and DNA. The authors' filters were not applied to this entry. The sample includes some 120,000 distinct CDR3 sequences, with 10% to 15% observed a single time. Approximately 10% of the sample comes from the top ten.

Bone marrow was sampled from every patient at the time of active disease. Isolation of bone marrow mononuclear cells was performed by Ficoll-Hypaque density gradient centrifugation. Myeloma plasma cells were removed and CD138-negative cells were obtained by negative selection following labeling with CD138 magnetic microbeads on a MACS separator. Flow cytometry on an Attune NxT with CD138 antibodies was used to check the purity of the isolated cells. TRIzol reagent was used to extract total RNA, and a NanoDrop spectrophotometer was used to quantify the extracted RNA. Paired RNA-seq and IR-seq were performed on each patient's CD138-negative bone marrow sample. This clonotype occurred many times. What this receptor recognizes is not known. Qualities for individual bases were not recorded, and no much larger clone is one base off.

The TCR originated in a donor at least 40 years old with multiple myeloma. Sequencing was done on a sample of a population of CD138-negative cells sorted from bone marrow. The cell subset or site label here, explained by the study, means: bone marrow mononuclear cells depleted of CD138+ plasma/myeloma cells by negative magnetic selection. This receptor chain uses TRBV29-1 and TRBJ1-1, with 9 bases in between that match TRBD1. CDR3 region: CSVEVRGQGYTEAFF. The nucleotides are TGCAGCGTTGAAGTTCGGGGACAGGGCTACACTGAAGCTTTCTTT.